This T cell receptor beta chain was recovered during a study of a mutant IDH1 vaccine in newly diagnosed glioma. Time point specified: week 5, during vaccination. Topical imiquimod was applied with each vaccine dose, which held 300 ug of mutant IDH1 20-mer peptide. Trimming took off 6 bases at V and 5 bases at J, with 13 bases between the two ends. This CDR3 is 14 amino acids long. Germline-derived CDR1 and CDR2 are MNHNY and SVGAGI (reference sequence). TCRdb keeps only in-frame clones here, not all; method: immunoSEQ multiplex PCR. The sample yields approximately 50,000 clones, approximately 78% seen once. In regard to this clone: Its antigen remains unknown.

The chain has TRBV6-6 and TRBJ2-2, with unresolved D. The sample in question was PBMCs, obtained from a glioma patient whose treatment included an IDH1 peptide vaccine. This clonotype was sampled from a middle-aged man with glioma. CDR3 nucleotides: TGTGCCAGCAGGATCCCCCAAGGAACCGGGGAGCTGTTTTTT. Translating it yields CASRIPQGTGELFF.